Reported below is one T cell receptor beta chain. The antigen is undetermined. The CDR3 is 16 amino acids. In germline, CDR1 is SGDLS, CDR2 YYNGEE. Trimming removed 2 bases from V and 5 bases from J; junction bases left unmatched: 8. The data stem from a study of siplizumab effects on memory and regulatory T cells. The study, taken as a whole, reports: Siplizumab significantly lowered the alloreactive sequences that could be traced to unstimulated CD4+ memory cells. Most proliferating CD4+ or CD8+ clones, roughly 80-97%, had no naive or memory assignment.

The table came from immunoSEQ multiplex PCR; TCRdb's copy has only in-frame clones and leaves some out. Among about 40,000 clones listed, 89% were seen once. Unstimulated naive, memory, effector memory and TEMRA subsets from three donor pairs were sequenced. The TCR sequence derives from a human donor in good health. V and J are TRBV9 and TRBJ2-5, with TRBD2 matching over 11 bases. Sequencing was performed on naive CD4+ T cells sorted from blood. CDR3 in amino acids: CASSVLAGGPGETQYF. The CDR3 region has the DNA TGTGCCAGCAGCGTTCTAGCGGGGGGTCCTGGGGAGACCCAGTACTTC.